The sequence of this T cell receptor (beta chain) was determined in a study of shared T cell receptors in the human thymus. The assay was immunoSEQ multiplex PCR, and TCRdb's table has in-frame clones only and misses some. The repertoire has 600,000 or so clones, 80% to 90% of them found once; the top ten carry 0.0094%. The junction had 9 bases not matched to a gene; V was cut back by 3 bases and J by 8 bases. Germline values: CDR1 LNHDA, CDR2 SQIVND (reference sequence). CDR3 length equals 15 residues. This sample also appeared in a second study, on human thymus T cells. As that study records: The thymus was resected at corrective cardiac surgery. Apparent skewing of V and J gene usage characterized both thymic and blood repertoires.

Input material: thymocytes. This TCR was recovered from a boy less than two years old with a congenital heart defect. J is TRBJ1-2 and V is TRBV19; 10 bases match TRBD1. CDR3 amino acids: CASSMRDRGRSGYTF. For the CDR3, the DNA is TGTGCCAGTAGTATGCGGGACAGGGGTAGATCGGGCTACACCTTC.